The 5 T cell receptor beta chains below come from one sample, sequenced in a study of T cell changes during pregnancy in multiple sclerosis. Libraries were prepared by immunoSEQ multiplex PCR; TCRdb keeps only in-frame clonotypes and omits some of them. The data show more than 65,000 clones, around 90% seen once. The material sequenced was CD4+ T cells from peripheral blood mononuclear cells, taken before pregnancy. All receptors derive from a female donor with multiple sclerosis, enrolled in a pregnancy study.

This clone was counted a few times. The V call is TRBV19, the J call TRBJ1-6; possibly TRBD1 for D (5 bases). V shed 3 bases and J shed 7 bases, with 10 bases lying between them. Germline CDR1 is LNHDA and CDR2 is SQIVND (reference sequence). This CDR3 is built from 14 residues. The CDR3 nucleotides read TGTGCCAGTAGTATTGGGTGGACAAATTCACCCCTCCACTTT. Its protein is CASSIGWTNSPLHF.

The chain uses TRBV27 and TRBJ2-4; 8 bases match TRBD1. Germline CDR1 and CDR2: MNHEY and SMNVEV (reference sequence). The CDR3 is 14 amino acids. J gave up 0 bases and V 8 bases, and 3 bases lay outside the gene matches. The CDR3 protein is CASGQGVAKNIQYF. The DNA for the CDR3 is TGTGCCAGCGGACAGGGTGTAGCCAAAAACATTCAGTACTTC.

This chain uses TRBV15 with TRBJ2-5, with TRBD1 matching over 9 bases. V shed 4 bases, J shed 5 bases, and the junction held 8 bases outside the gene matches. The CDR3 extends over 15 amino acids. Per germline, CDR1 LNHNV and CDR2 YYDKDF (reference sequence). In DNA, the CDR3 is TGTGCCACCAGCACGTCAACAGGGGGCCGTGAGACCCAGTACTTC. Its translation: CATSTSTGGRETQYF.

The rearrangement uses TRBV7-3 and TRBJ2-2; perhaps TRBD2 as D (6 bases). This CDR3 has 15 amino acids. Germline lookup yields CDR1 SGHTA and CDR2 FQGTGA. Trimming took off 5 bases at V and 0 bases at J, with 10 bases between the two ends. The DNA for the CDR3 is TGTGCCAGCAGCCCCGGGACTCCGAACACCGGGGAGCTGTTTTTT. It codes for CASSPGTPNTGELFF.

The chain couples TRBV5-6 to TRBJ2-4, with D tentatively TRBD1 (6 bases). CDR1 is SGHDT, CDR2 YYEEEE, per germline. V gave up 0 bases and J gave up 14 bases, with 12 bases separating them. This CDR3 comprises 12 residues. The CDR3 region is CASSLVSGAEYF. In nucleotides, the CDR3 is TGTGCCAGCAGCTTGGTATCAGGGGCAGAGTACTTC.